The source of this TCR beta chain is a study of cytomegalovirus exposure and HLA in healthy donors. Overall study results and limits: Reports indicated that the classifier achieved high specificity and sensitivity in diagnosing cytomegalovirus status.

Note on this clone: What it recognizes is unknown.

CDR1 is SQVTM and CDR2 is ANQGSEA in the germline V gene. Trimming pared 0 bases from V and 8 bases from J, leaving 10 bases between. The CDR3 is made up of 12 amino acids. The PCR used 60 Vbeta and 13 Jbeta primers. Sequencing used immunoSEQ multiplex PCR; TCRdb keeps in-frame clones, though not all of them. The table includes some 20,000 clones, more than 65% detected once. The sequence came from a man in his late teens or twenties in good health and CMV-seronegative. V gene TRBV29-1 combines with J gene TRBJ1-1; D gene unclear. Sequences were obtained from PBMCs. The CDR3 nucleotides read TGCAGCGTTGAAGATTACTATCCAGAAGCTTTCTTT. This gives the protein CSVEDYYPEAFF.